This T cell receptor (beta chain) was sequenced during a study of T-cell memory formation after mild COVID-19. As for the study in general: TCR clusters showed largely donor specificity.

The V end lost 2 bases, the J end lost 6 bases, and 17 bases lay between the germline ends. The length of the CDR3 is 15 residues. In germline, CDR1 is DFQATT, CDR2 SNEGSKA (reference sequence). It was 5'RACE with constant-segment primers that produced the TCR alpha and TCR beta cDNA libraries, which carried sample barcodes and UMIs. TCRdb recomputed calls from the 5' RACE reads with MiXCR, one row per CDR3 protein. Of 400,000 to 450,000 distinct CDR3 sequences listed, more than 15% were seen once; the top ten hold around a fifth. This TCR was recovered from a man aged 18-30 years who had mild COVID-19 (a few samples of this study predate the infection). Cell type and time point are not known. The chain recombines TRBV20-1 with TRBJ2-1; D is perhaps TRBD1 or TRBD2 (5 bases each). What was sequenced was PBMCs or a T cell subset sorted from them (not recorded which). CDR3 amino acids: CSARRASAGANEQFF. CDR3 sequence (DNA): TGCAGTGCTAGACGGGCCTCAGCCGGGGCCAATGAGCAGTTCTTC.